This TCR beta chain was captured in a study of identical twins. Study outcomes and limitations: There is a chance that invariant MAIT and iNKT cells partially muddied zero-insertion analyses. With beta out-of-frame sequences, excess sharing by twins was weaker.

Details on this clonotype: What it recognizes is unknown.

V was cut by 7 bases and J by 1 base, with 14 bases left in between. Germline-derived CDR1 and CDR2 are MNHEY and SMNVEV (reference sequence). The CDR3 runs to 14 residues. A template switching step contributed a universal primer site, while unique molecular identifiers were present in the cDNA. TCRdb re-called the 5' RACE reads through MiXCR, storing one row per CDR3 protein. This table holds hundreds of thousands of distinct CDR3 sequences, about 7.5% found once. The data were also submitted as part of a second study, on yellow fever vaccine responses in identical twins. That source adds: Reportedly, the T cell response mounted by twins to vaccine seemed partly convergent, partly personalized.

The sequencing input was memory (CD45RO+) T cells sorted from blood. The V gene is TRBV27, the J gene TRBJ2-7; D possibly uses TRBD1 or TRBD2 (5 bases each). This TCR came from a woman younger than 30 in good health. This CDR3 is CASKLLGTSYEQYF. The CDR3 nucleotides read TGTGCCAGCAAGCTCCTGGGGACGTCCTACGAGCAGTACTTC.